One and the same sample provided the 16 T cell receptor beta chains below, sequenced in a study of T cell responses to AZD1222 COVID-19 vaccine. Libraries were prepared by immunoSEQ multiplex PCR; TCRdb keeps only in-frame clonotypes and omits some of them. Among approximately 190,000 clones listed, about 92% were seen once. Sample: peripheral blood, taken on day 0 of AZD1222 vaccination. The receptor source for this set is an adult in good health.

This clone was counted a single time. The chain uses TRBV18 and TRBJ1-2; D is perhaps TRBD1 (5 bases). This CDR3 comprises 15 residues. With 0 bases removed from V and 2 bases from J, the gap between germline ends came to 10 bases. CDR1 KGHSH and CDR2 LQKENI come from the germline V gene. The CDR3 is CASSPPGELNYGYTF. The DNA of the CDR3 is TGTGCCAGCTCACCACCGGGGGAGTTAAACTATGGCTACACCTTC.

The chain employs TRBV7-9 and TRBJ2-1; 8 nucleotides agree with TRBD2. The germline gives CDR1 SEHNR, CDR2 FQNEAQ (reference sequence). V trimming: 5 bases; J trimming: 7 bases; junction bases outside the gene matches: 7. The CDR3 has 14 amino acids. CDR3 coding DNA: TGTGCCAGCAGCCTCCTGACTAGCGAGAATGAGCAGTTCTTC. Amino acids: CASSLLTSENEQFF.

This clone has a single count. The CDR3 loop is CASSPTGNSGNTIYF. The CDR3, as DNA: TGTGCCAGCAGCCCGACGGGGAACTCTGGAAACACCATATATTTT. The chain couples TRBV7-9 to TRBJ1-3; no clear D. The CDR3 covers 15 residues. V was cut by 5 bases and J by 0 bases, with 11 bases left in between. Per germline, CDR1 SEHNR and CDR2 FQNEAQ (reference sequence).

V usage is TRBV3-1 (or the pseudogene TRBV3-2) and J usage is TRBJ2-3, with TRBD2 identical over 11 bases. After removal of 10 bases from V and 6 bases from J, the junction contained 9 bases not matched to a gene. Germline values: CDR1 LGHDT, CDR2 YNNKEL (reference sequence). The length of the CDR3 is 14 residues. This CDR3 reads CANLVSGGADTQYF. For the CDR3, the DNA is TGTGCCAACCTCGTTAGCGGGGGGGCCGATACGCAGTATTTT.

The chain carries TRBV7-8 and TRBJ1-2; 8 positions match TRBD1. The CDR3 runs 14 residues. Germline V gene sequence: CDR1 SGHVS, CDR2 FQNEAQ. Unmatched junction bases numbered 6, after V lost 5 bases and J lost 4 bases. CDR3 amino acids: CASSVGTGPYGYTF. In DNA form, the CDR3 reads TGTGCCAGCAGCGTCGGGACAGGACCCTATGGCTACACCTTC.

The rearrangement links TRBV6-5 to TRBJ1-5; D is perhaps TRBD1 (6 bases). The CDR3 is 16 amino acids. V lost 0 bases, J lost 2 bases, and 11 bases lay in between. Per the germline V gene, CDR1 is MNHEY and CDR2 is SVGAGI. Written as DNA, the CDR3 is TGTGCCAGCAGTTACTCTGGGGGCGCGGGCAATCAGCCCCAGCATTTT. Translation gives CASSYSGGAGNQPQHF.

This chain joins TRBV6-5 and TRBJ1-5, with D perhaps matching TRBD1 (5 bases). In germline, CDR1 is MNHEY, CDR2 SVGAGI. V was cut by 3 bases and J by 5 bases, with 14 bases left in between. The CDR3 runs to 15 residues. The CDR3 loop is CASSYQVGADQPQHF. The CDR3 DNA sequence: TGTGCCAGCAGTTATCAGGTAGGGGCGGATCAGCCCCAGCATTTT.

The V gene is TRBV19, the J gene TRBJ1-2; D perhaps matches TRBD1 (5 bases). Trimming shortened V by 7 bases and J by 0 bases, and 12 bases separated the two germline ends. This CDR3 region has 14 residues. CDR1 and CDR2 from the germline V gene are LNHDA and SQIVND (reference sequence). In nucleotides, the CDR3 is TGTGCCAGTACCCGGGGCCTTCCTAACTATGGCTACACCTTC. Translation gives CASTRGLPNYGYTF. Full variable domain (rest looked up from reference TRBV19 and TRBJ1-2): DGGITQSPKYLFRKEGQNVTLSCEQNLNHDAMYWYRQDPGQGLRLIYYSQIVNDFQKGDIAEGYSVSREKKESFPLTVTSAQKNPTAFYLCASTRGLPNYGYTFGSGTRLTVV.

CDR3 sequence: CASTPGTAIYGYTF. The CDR3 coding sequence is TGTGCCAGCACCCCCGGGACGGCGATCTATGGCTACACCTTC. The genes are TRBV13 and TRBJ1-2, with D possibly TRBD1 on 5 matching bases. V was cut by 7 bases and J by 4 bases, with 16 bases left in between. The CDR3 length is 14 residues. The V gene's germline CDR1 is PRHDT and CDR2 FYEKMQ (reference sequence).

Concerning this clone itself: At one of its ends the junction is not consistent with the germline gene, which may arise from a read error. CDR3: CASGTENAEAFF. CDR3 DNA sequence: TGTGCCAGCGGAACAGAGAACGCTGAAGCTTTCTTT. The gene calls are TRBV18 and TRBJ1-1; D uncertain. The CDR3 covers 12 residues. The germline CDR1 and CDR2 sequences are KGHSH and LQKENI.

The CDR3 reads CASSLVGGGPYEQYF. CDR3 coding DNA: TGTGCCAGCAGTTTGGTTGGTGGGGGGCCCTACGAGCAGTACTTC. The chain links TRBV28 to TRBJ2-7; D might be TRBD1 or TRBD2, each matching 6 bases. Germline V gene data show CDR1 as MDHEN and CDR2 as SYDVKM. The CDR3 loop spans 15 amino acids. Trimming left V 3 bases short and J 2 bases short, with 14 bases between. The full variable domain, its missing parts supplied by reference TRBV28 and TRBJ2-7, is DVKVTQSSRYLVKRTGEKVFLECVQDMDHENMFWYRQDPGLGLRLIYFSYDVKMKEKGDIPEGYSVSREKKERFSLILESASTNQTSMYLCASSLVGGGPYEQYFGPGTRLTVT.

Here the CDR3 DNA reads TGTGCCAGTACACTAGCGGGCGAGCAGTACTTC. This translates into CASTLAGEQYF. J is TRBJ2-7 and V is TRBV6-5; TRBD2 aligns across 9 bases. The CDR3 length is 11 residues. Germline CDR1 is MNHEY and CDR2 is SVGAGI. The junction had 3 bases not matched to a gene; V was cut back by 9 bases and J by 6 bases.

This sequence joins TRBV24-1 and TRBJ2-5; TRBD1 is a possible D gene (5 bases). Per germline, CDR1 KGHDR and CDR2 SFDVKD. This CDR3 comprises 16 residues. The V end was cut by 1 base, the J end by 5 bases, with 16 bases between. Here the CDR3 reads CATSDLNFQGRETQYF. The CDR3 region has the DNA TGTGCCACCAGTGATTTAAACTTTCAGGGCAGGGAGACCCAGTACTTC.

CDR3 residues: CASSISSSNEKLFF. In DNA, the CDR3 is TGTGCCAGTAGTATTTCGTCATCAAATGAAAAACTGTTTTTT. The chain is built from TRBV19 and TRBJ1-4; D remains ambiguous. This CDR3 region has 14 residues. CDR1 LNHDA and CDR2 SQIVND come from the germline V gene (reference sequence). V was cut by 3 bases and J by 5 bases, with 10 bases left in between.

This chain links TRBV7-2 with TRBJ1-2, with D maybe TRBD1 (5 bases). V was cut by 5 bases and J by 4 bases, with 17 bases left in between. CDR1 is SGHTA, CDR2 FQGNSA, per germline. The CDR3 extends over 15 amino acids. Here the CDR3 reads CASSQAGGTRYGYTF. In nucleotides, the CDR3 is TGTGCCAGCAGCCAAGCCGGGGGGACTCGCTATGGCTACACCTTC. Filled out from reference TRBV7-2 and TRBJ1-2, the complete variable domain reads GAGVSQSPSNKVTEKGKDVELRCDPISGHTALYWYRQSLGQGLEFLIYFQGNSAPDKSGLPSDRFSAERTGGSVSTLTIQRTQQEDSAVYLCASSQAGGTRYGYTFGSGTRLTVV.

V usage is TRBV7-7 and J usage is TRBJ2-5; D gene ambiguous. Germline CDR1 SSHAT, CDR2 FNYEAQ (reference sequence). This CDR3 spans 13 amino acids. Trimming stripped 1 base from V and 5 bases from J, with 8 bases between. CDR3 protein: CASSLGLEETQYF. CDR3 coding DNA: TGTGCCAGCAGCTTAGGGTTGGAGGAGACCCAGTACTTC.